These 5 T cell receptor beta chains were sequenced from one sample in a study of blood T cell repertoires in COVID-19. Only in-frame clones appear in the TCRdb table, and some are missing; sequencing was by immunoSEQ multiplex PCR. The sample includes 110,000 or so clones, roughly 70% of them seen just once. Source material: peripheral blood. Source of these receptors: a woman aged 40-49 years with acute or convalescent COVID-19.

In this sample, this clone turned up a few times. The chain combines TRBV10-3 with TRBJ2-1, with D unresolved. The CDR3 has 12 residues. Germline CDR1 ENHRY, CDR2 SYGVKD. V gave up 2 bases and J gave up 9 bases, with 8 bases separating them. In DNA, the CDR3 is TGTGCCATCAGTGAGCTCACAGCTGAGCAGTTCTTC. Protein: CAISELTAEQFF.

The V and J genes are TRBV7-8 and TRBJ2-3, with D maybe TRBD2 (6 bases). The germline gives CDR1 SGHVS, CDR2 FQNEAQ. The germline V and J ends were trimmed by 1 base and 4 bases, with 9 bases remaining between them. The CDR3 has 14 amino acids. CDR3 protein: CASSLDTGADTQYF. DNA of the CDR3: TGTGCCAGCAGCTTAGATACGGGGGCAGATACGCAGTATTTT.

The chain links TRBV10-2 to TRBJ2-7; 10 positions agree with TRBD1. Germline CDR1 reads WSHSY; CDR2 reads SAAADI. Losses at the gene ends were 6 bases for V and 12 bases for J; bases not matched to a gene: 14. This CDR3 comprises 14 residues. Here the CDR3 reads CASSDPGQGTPGYF. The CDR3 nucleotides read TGCGCCAGCAGCGATCCGGGACAGGGGACGCCGGGGTACTTC.

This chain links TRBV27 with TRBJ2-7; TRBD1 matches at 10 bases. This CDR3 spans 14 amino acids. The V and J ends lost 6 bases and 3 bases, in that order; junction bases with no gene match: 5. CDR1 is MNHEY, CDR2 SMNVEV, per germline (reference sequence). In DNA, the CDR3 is TGTGCCAGCAGGGGGACAGGGGCCTACTACGAGCAGTACTTC. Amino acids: CASRGTGAYYEQYF.

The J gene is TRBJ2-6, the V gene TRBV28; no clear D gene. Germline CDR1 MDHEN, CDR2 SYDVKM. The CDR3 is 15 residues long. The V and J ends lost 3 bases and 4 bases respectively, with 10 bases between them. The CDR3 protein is CASSLLTRGANVLTF. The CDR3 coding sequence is TGTGCCAGCAGTTTGCTCACCCGGGGGGCCAACGTCCTGACTTTC.